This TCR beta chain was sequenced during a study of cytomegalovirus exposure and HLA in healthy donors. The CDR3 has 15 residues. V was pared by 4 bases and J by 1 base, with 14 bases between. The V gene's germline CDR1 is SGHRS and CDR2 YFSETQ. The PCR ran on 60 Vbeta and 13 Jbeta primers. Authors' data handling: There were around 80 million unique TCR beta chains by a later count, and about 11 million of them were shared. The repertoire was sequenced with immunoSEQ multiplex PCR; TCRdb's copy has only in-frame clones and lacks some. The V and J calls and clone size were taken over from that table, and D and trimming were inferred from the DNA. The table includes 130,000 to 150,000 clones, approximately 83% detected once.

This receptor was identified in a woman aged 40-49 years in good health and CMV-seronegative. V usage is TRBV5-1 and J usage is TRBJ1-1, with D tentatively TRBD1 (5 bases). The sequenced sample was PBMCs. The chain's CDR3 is CASSIAGPPNTEAFF. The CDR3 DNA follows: TGCGCCAGCAGCATAGCGGGACCGCCGAACACTGAAGCTTTCTTT.